Listed below are T cell receptor beta chains from one sample, sequenced in a study of blood T cell repertoires in COVID-19. TCRdb's copy holds only in-frame clones and misses some; the assay was immunoSEQ multiplex PCR. The table shows more than 45,000 clones, with 86% occurring only once. The sequencing sample was made of peripheral blood. The receptor source for this set is a man aged 80 or over with acute or convalescent COVID-19. CDR3s include the opening cysteine and the closing phenylalanine or tryptophan. Each record gives: D gene, V gene, clone size, J gene, CDR3 protein, CDR3 DNA. A D gene is named only where the DNA matches it firmly. Expanded clones get a size class; other rows say once, few or many, or leave the size out.

TRBD2	TRBV7-9	NA	TRBJ2-1	CASSLVLAGGFYNEQFF	TGTGCCAGCAGCTTAGTACTAGCGGGGGGGTTTTACAATGAGCAGTTCTTC
NA	TRBV7-2	NA	TRBJ2-5	CASSLGANQETQYF	TGTGCCAGCAGCTTAGGGGCGAACCAAGAGACCCAGTACTTC
NA	TRBV12-3/TRBV12-4	NA	TRBJ2-3	CASNLFANTQYF	TGTGCCAGCAATCTTTTCGCTAATACGCAGTATTTT
NA	TRBV15	NA	TRBJ2-5	CATSRDRTTAGTQYF	TGTGCCACCAGCAGAGACCGGACTACCGCGGGGACCCAGTACTTC
NA	TRBV11-3	NA	TRBJ2-2	CASSFGGGGKSTGELFF	TGTGCCAGCAGCTTCGGGGGAGGTGGCAAATCCACCGGGGAGCTGTTTTTT
TRBD1	TRBV29-1	medium-sized	TRBJ2-7	CSVEEQGAYEQYF	TGCAGCGTTGAAGAACAGGGGGCCTACGAGCAGTACTTC
TRBD1	TRBV19	NA	TRBJ2-1	CASSARGRYEQFF	TGTGCCAGTAGTGCGAGGGGGCGGTATGAGCAGTTCTTC
NA	TRBV11-2	NA	TRBJ1-2	CASSLDTRGIGGYTF	TGTGCCAGCAGCTTAGATACCAGGGGAATAGGAGGCTACACCTTC
NA	TRBV6-5	NA	TRBJ2-2	CASSYSRAVTGELFF	TGTGCCAGCAGTTACTCCAGGGCGGTCACCGGGGAGCTGTTTTTT
NA	TRBV6-1	once	TRBJ1-1	CASSERVQGEAFF	TGTGCCAGCAGTGAACGGGTGCAGGGTGAAGCTTTCTTT
TRBD1	TRBV30	NA	TRBJ1-1	CAWSVTGGTEAFF	TGTGCCTGGAGTGTGACAGGGGGCACTGAAGCTTTCTTT
TRBD1	TRBV11-3	once	TRBJ2-6	CASSLGGQARSGANVLTF	TGTGCCAGCAGCTTAGGAGGACAGGCACGCTCTGGGGCCAACGTCCTGACTTTC
TRBD2	TRBV7-8	NA	TRBJ2-7	CASSESGGAHEQYF	TGTGCCAGCAGCGAGAGCGGGGGGGCCCACGAGCAGTACTTC
NA	TRBV27	once	TRBJ1-2	CASSLSGVYGYTF	TGTGCCAGCAGTCTATCAGGGGTCTATGGCTACACCTTC
TRBD1	TRBV11-3	NA	TRBJ2-3	CASSLRSGQGTDTQYF	TGTGCCAGCAGCTTACGATCGGGACAGGGGACAGATACGCAGTATTTT
TRBD1	TRBV9	medium-sized	TRBJ1-4	CASSSWDRGNEKLFF	TGTGCCAGCAGCTCCTGGGACAGGGGAAATGAAAAACTGTTTTTT
TRBD1	TRBV20-1	NA	TRBJ2-7	CSASLTGGHEQYF	TGCAGTGCTAGTTTGACAGGGGGCCACGAGCAGTACTTC
NA	TRBV5-1	NA	TRBJ2-5	CASSSTGSNQETQYF	TGCGCCAGCAGCTCCACGGGGTCCAATCAAGAGACCCAGTACTTC
NA	TRBV14	few	TRBJ1-6	CASSQDGPQFF	TGTGCCAGCAGCCAAGATGGCCCCCAATTCTTT
TRBD2	TRBV19	few	TRBJ2-3	CASSRLAGGTHTDTQYF	TGTGCCAGTAGTAGACTAGCGGGGGGGACGCACACAGATACGCAGTATTTT
TRBD1	TRBV5-4	NA	TRBJ2-1	CASSLGQGGNNEQFF	TGTGCCAGCAGCCTAGGACAGGGGGGTAACAATGAGCAGTTCTTC
TRBD1	TRBV18	NA	TRBJ1-5	CASSTGDPNQPQHF	TGTGCCAGCTCAACAGGGGATCCCAATCAGCCCCAGCATTTT
NA	TRBV3-1/TRBV3-2	NA	TRBJ2-3	CASSQEVTQYF	TGTGCCAGCAGCCAGGAGGTTACGCAGTATTTT
TRBD1	TRBV18	NA	TRBJ1-3	CASSVGQGNSGNTIYF	TGTGCCAGCTCAGTGGGACAGGGGAACTCTGGAAACACCATATATTTT
TRBD2	TRBV4-2	NA	TRBJ2-3	CASSRNSGGASDTQYF	TGTGCCAGCAGCCGGAATAGCGGGGGGGCCTCAGATACGCAGTATTTT
NA	TRBV30	NA	TRBJ2-2	CAWARTGELFF	TGTGCCTGGGCTCGTACCGGGGAGCTGTTTTTT
TRBD1	TRBV18	NA	TRBJ1-2	CASSPQTGGVDYGYTF	TGTGCCAGCTCACCGCAGACAGGGGGTGTGGACTATGGCTACACCTTC
NA	TRBV7-6	once	TRBJ1-2	CASSQSTASNYGYTF	TGTGCCAGCAGCCAATCGACAGCTTCTAACTATGGCTACACCTTC
TRBD1	TRBV19	NA	TRBJ2-2	CASKGDRRNTGELFF	TGTGCCAGTAAGGGGGACAGAAGGAACACCGGGGAGCTGTTTTTT
TRBD2	TRBV7-9	few	TRBJ2-3	CASSLAASGGDTQYF	TGTGCCAGCAGCTTAGCGGCTAGCGGTGGAGATACGCAGTATTTT
NA	TRBV6-5	NA	TRBJ2-7	CATRGTQSSHEQYF	TGTGCCACTAGGGGGACACAGTCTTCCCACGAGCAGTACTTC
TRBD1	TRBV5-1	NA	TRBJ1-6	CASSRAGQGGSPLHF	TGCGCCAGCAGCCGAGCGGGACAGGGAGGCTCACCCCTCCACTTT
TRBD1	TRBV9	NA	TRBJ1-6	CASSVALDRTDSPLHF	TGTGCCAGCAGCGTAGCGTTGGACAGGACGGATTCACCCCTCCACTTT
NA	TRBV9	NA	TRBJ2-3	CASSVKLALDTQYF	TGTGCCAGCAGCGTTAAACTAGCCTTGGATACGCAGTATTTT
TRBD1	TRBV18	NA	TRBJ2-7	CASSGGDRGYEQYF	TGTGCCAGCTCAGGCGGGGACAGGGGGTACGAGCAGTACTTC
NA	TRBV10-3	NA	TRBJ1-1	CAISGQSNTEAFF	TGTGCCATCAGTGGACAGTCTAACACTGAAGCTTTCTTT
NA	TRBV6-5	NA	TRBJ1-5	CASSYLRGGQPQHF	TGTGCCAGCAGTTACTTGAGGGGGGGGCAGCCCCAGCATTTT
TRBD1	TRBV7-6	NA	TRBJ2-7	CASSLMLQGYEQYF	TGTGCCAGCAGCTTAATGCTACAGGGGTACGAGCAGTACTTC
NA	TRBV11-2	NA	TRBJ1-5	CASSQQGAIQPQHF	TGTGCCAGCAGCCAACAGGGTGCGATTCAGCCCCAGCATTTT
NA	TRBV7-2	NA	TRBJ1-2	CASSSSQESYGYTF	TGTGCCAGCAGTTCTTCACAGGAATCATATGGCTACACCTTC
TRBD2	TRBV19	NA	TRBJ2-1	CASRRTGTSGLHNEQFF	TGTGCCAGTAGGCGGACCGGGACTAGCGGGCTACACAATGAGCAGTTCTTC
TRBD1	TRBV7-6	NA	TRBJ2-1	CASSHYRDRGPHEQFF	TGTGCCAGCAGCCACTACCGGGACAGGGGTCCCCATGAGCAGTTCTTC
TRBD2	TRBV9	NA	TRBJ2-1	CASSPSLRRSGGYNEQFF	TGTGCCAGCAGCCCCTCCCTACGACGTAGCGGGGGATACAATGAGCAGTTCTTC
TRBD2	TRBV3-1/TRBV3-2	NA	TRBJ2-5	CASSPRGAGGPGETQYF	TGTGCCAGCAGCCCCCGGGGAGCGGGGGGGCCTGGAGAGACCCAGTACTTC
TRBD2	TRBV7-3	NA	TRBJ2-3	CASSSGLATDTQYF	TGTGCCAGCAGCTCGGGACTAGCGACAGATACGCAGTATTTT
TRBD1	TRBV19	once	TRBJ1-5	CASSPEEGAVGNQPQHF	TGTGCCAGTAGCCCCGAAGAGGGGGCCGTTGGCAATCAGCCCCAGCATTTT
TRBD1	TRBV10-2	NA	TRBJ1-1	CASKGGQQGLTMNTEAFF	TGCGCCAGCAAAGGTGGACAACAGGGGCTTACGATGAACACTGAAGCTTTCTTT
NA	TRBV18	NA	TRBJ2-5	CASATWGEETQYF	TGTGCCAGCGCGACCTGGGGAGAAGAGACCCAGTACTTC
NA	TRBV12-5	NA	TRBJ2-5	CASGLVSETQYF	TGTGCTAGTGGTTTGGTAAGCGAGACCCAGTACTTC
NA	TRBV7-2	NA	TRBJ1-2	CASSPQGWGNYGYTF	TGTGCCAGCAGCCCACAGGGATGGGGCAACTATGGCTACACCTTC